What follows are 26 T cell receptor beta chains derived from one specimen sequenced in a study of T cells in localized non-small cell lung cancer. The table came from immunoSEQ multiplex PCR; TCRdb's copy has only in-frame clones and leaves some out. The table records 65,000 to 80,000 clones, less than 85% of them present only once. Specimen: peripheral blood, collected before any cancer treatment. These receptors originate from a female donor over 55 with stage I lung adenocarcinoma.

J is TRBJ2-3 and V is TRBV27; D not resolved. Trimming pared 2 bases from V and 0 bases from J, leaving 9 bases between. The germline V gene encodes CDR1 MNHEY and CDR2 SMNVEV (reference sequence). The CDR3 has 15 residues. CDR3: CASSLENPSTDTQYF. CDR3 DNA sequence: TGTGCCAGCAGTTTAGAGAACCCTAGCACAGATACGCAGTATTTT.

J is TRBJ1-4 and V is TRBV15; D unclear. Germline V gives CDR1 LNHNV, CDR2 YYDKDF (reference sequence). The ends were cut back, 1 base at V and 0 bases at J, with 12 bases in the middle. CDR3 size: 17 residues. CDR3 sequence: CATSRAPQVATNEKLFF. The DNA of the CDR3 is TGTGCCACCAGCAGAGCCCCCCAGGTCGCAACTAATGAAAAACTGTTTTTT.

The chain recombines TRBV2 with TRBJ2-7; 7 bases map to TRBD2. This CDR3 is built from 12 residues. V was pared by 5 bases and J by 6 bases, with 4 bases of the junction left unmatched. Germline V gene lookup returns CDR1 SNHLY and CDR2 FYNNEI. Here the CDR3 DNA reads TGTGCCAGCAGTAGGCTAGCGGTCGAGCAGTACTTC. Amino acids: CASSRLAVEQYF. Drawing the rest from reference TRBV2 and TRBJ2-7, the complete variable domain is EPEVTQTPSHQVTQMGQEVILRCVPISNHLYFYWYRQILGQKVEFLVSFYNNEISEKSEIFDDQFSVERPDGSNFTLKIRSTKLEDSAMYFCASSRLAVEQYFGPGTRLTVT.

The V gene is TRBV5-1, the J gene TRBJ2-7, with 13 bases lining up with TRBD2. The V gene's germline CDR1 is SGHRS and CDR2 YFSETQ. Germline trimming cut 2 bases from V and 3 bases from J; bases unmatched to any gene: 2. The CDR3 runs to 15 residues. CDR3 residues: CASSFGTSGNYEQYF. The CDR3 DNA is TGCGCCAGCAGCTTCGGGACTAGCGGGAACTACGAGCAGTACTTC.

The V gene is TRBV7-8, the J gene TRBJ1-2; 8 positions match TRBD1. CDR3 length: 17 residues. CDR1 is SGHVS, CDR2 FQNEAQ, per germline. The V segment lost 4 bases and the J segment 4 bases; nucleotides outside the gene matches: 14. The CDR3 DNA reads TGTGCCAGCAGCTCCCTCCTTAGACAGGGGACGAGCTATGGCTACACCTTC. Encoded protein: CASSSLLRQGTSYGYTF.

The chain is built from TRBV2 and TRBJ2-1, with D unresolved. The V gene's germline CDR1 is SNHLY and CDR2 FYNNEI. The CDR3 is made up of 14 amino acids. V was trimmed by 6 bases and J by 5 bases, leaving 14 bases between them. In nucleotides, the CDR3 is TGTGCCAGCAGCAATCTACACCACGACAATGAGCAGTTCTTC. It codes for CASSNLHHDNEQFF.

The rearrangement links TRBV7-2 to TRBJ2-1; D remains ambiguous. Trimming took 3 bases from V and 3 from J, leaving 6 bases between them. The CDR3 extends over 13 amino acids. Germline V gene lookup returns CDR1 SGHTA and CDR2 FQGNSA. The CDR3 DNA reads TGTGCCAGCAGCTTGGCCAGCTACAATGAGCAGTTCTTC. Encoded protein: CASSLASYNEQFF.

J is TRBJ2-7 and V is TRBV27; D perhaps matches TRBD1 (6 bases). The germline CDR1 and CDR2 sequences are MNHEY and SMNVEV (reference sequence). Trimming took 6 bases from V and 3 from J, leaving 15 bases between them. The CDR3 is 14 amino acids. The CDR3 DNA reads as TGTGCCAGCAGGGGTAGTGTAGGGGGCTACGAGCAGTACTTC. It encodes CASRGSVGGYEQYF.

CDR3 DNA sequence: TGTGCCAGCAGCGGAATCTATGAGAATTCACCCCTCCACTTT. Its translation is CASSGIYENSPLHF. This sequence joins TRBV6-1 and TRBJ1-6; no definite D call. Per germline, CDR1 MNHNS and CDR2 SASEGT. This CDR3 contains 14 residues. V lost 6 bases and J 7 bases, leaving 13 bases between the germline ends.

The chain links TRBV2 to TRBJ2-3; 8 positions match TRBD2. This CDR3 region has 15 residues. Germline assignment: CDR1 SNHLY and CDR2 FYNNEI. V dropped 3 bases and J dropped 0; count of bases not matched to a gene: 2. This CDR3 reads CASSDGGGSTDTQYF. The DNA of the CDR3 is TGTGCCAGCAGTGACGGGGGGGGTAGCACAGATACGCAGTATTTT.

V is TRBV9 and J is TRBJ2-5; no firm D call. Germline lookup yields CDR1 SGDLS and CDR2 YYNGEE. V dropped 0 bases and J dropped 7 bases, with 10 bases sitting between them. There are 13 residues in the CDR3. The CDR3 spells CASSVGTAGTQYF. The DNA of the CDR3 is TGTGCCAGCAGCGTAGGTACAGCAGGGACCCAGTACTTC.

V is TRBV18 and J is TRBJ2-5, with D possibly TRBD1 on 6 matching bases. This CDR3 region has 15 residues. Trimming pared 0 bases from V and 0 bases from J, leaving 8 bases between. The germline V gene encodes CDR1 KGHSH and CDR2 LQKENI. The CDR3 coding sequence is TGTGCCAGCTCACCACCCAGGGGTTACCAAGAGACCCAGTACTTC. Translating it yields CASSPPRGYQETQYF.

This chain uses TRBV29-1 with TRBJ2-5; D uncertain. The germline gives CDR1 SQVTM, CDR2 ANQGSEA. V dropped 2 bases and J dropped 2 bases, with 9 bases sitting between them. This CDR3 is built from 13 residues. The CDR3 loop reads CSVERVRQETQYF. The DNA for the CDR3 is TGCAGCGTTGAACGAGTCAGGCAAGAGACCCAGTACTTC.

The CDR3 region has the DNA TGTGCCAGCAGCTTGGTAGCGGGGGCCCCAGATACGCAGTATTTT. Encoded protein: CASSLVAGAPDTQYF. The rearrangement joins TRBV11-2 to TRBJ2-3; 9 nucleotides line up with TRBD2. V was pared by 3 bases and J by 4 bases, with 5 bases of the junction left unmatched. The CDR3 consists of 15 residues. CDR1 SGHAT and CDR2 FQNNGV come from the germline V gene.

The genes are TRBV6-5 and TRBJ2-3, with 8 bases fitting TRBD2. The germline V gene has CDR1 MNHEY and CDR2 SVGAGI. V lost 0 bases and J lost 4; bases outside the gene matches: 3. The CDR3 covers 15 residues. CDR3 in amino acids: CASSYSLAGSDTQYF. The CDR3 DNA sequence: TGTGCCAGCAGTTACTCCCTAGCGGGTTCAGATACGCAGTATTTT.

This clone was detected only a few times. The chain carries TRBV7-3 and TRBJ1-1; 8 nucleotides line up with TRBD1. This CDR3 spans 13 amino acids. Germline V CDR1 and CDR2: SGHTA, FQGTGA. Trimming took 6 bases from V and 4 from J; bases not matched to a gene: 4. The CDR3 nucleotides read TGTGCCAGCAGTCAACAGGGGGGCACTGAAGCTTTCTTT. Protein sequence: CASSQQGGTEAFF.

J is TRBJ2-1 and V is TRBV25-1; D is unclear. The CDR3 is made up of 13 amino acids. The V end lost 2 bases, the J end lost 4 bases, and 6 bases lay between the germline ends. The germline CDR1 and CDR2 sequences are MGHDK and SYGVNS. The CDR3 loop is CASSEDSYNEQFF. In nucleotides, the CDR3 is TGTGCCAGCAGTGAAGACTCGTACAATGAGCAGTTCTTC.

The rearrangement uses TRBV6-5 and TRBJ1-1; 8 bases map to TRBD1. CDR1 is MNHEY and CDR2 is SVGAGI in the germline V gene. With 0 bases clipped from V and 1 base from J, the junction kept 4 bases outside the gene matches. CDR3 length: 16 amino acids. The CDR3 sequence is CASSYSGTGPNTEAFF. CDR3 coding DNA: TGTGCCAGCAGTTACTCCGGGACAGGCCCGAACACTGAAGCTTTCTTT.

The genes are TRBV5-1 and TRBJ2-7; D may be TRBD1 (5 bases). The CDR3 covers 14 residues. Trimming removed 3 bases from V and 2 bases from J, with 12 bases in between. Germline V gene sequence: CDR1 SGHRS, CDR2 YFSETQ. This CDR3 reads CASSSQGITYEQYF. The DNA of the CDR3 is TGCGCCAGCAGCTCCCAGGGAATAACCTACGAGCAGTACTTC.

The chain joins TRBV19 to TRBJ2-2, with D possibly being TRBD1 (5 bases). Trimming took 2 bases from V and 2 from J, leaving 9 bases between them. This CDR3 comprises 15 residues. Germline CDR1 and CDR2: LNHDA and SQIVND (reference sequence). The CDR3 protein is CASSIIQGNTGELFF. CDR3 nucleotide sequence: TGTGCCAGTAGTATAATTCAGGGAAACACCGGGGAGCTGTTTTTT.

In DNA form, the CDR3 reads TGCGCCAGCAGCTTGGTCGGGGGGGATGAGCAGTTCTTC. This translates into CASSLVGGDEQFF. The chain joins TRBV5-1 to TRBJ2-1; TRBD2 matches at 8 bases. This CDR3 has 13 residues. The V gene's germline CDR1 is SGHRS and CDR2 YFSETQ. After removal of 0 bases from V and 8 bases from J, the junction contained 1 base not matched to a gene.

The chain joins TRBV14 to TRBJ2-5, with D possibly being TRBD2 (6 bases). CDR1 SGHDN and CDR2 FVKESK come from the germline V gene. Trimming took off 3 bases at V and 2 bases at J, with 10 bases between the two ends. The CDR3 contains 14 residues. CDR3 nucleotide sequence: TGTGCCAGCAGCCAGCGGGACTTACAAGAGACCCAGTACTTC. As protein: CASSQRDLQETQYF.

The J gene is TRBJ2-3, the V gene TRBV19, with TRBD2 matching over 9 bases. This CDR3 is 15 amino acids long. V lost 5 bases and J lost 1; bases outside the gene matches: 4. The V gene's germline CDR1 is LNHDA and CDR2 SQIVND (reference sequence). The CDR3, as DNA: TGTGCCAGTAGTGTGTCTAGCGGGGGCACAGATACGCAGTATTTT. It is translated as CASSVSSGGTDTQYF.

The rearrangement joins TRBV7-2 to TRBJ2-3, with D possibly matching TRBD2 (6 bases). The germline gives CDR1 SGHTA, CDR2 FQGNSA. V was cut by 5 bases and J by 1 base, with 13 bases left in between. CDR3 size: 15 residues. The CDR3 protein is CASSPGGEGTDTQYF. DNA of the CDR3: TGTGCCAGCAGCCCAGGAGGGGAGGGCACAGATACGCAGTATTTT.

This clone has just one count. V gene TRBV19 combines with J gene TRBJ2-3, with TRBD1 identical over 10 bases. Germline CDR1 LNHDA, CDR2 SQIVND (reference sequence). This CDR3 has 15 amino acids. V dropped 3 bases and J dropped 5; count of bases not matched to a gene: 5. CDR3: CASSIGTGDLDTQYF. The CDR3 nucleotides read TGTGCCAGTAGTATTGGGACAGGGGATTTAGATACGCAGTATTTT.

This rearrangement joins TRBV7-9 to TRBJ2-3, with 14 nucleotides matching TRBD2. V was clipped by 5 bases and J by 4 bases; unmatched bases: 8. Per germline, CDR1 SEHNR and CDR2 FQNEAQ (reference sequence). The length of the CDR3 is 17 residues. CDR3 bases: TGTGCCAGCAGCCAGGGGACTAGCGGGGGTATCGCAGATACGCAGTATTTT. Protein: CASSQGTSGGIADTQYF.